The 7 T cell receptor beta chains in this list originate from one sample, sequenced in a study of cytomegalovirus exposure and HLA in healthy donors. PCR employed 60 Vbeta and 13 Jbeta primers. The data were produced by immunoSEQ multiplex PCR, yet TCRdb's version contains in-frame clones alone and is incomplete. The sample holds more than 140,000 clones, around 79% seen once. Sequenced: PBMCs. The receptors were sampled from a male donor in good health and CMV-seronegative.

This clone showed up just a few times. The CDR3 region is CASSEGGEQFF. DNA for the CDR3: TGTGCCAGCTCGGAGGGTGGTGAGCAGTTCTTC. This chain connects TRBV25-1 to TRBJ2-1, with D possibly being TRBD2 (6 bases). CDR3 length: 11 residues. V was cut by 8 bases and J by 9 bases, with 11 bases left in between. Germline CDR1 MGHDK, CDR2 SYGVNS.

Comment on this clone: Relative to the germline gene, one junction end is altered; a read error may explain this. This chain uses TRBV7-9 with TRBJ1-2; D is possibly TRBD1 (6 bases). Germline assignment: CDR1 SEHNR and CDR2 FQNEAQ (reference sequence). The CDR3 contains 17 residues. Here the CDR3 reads CSSSLVATDRTPGGYTF. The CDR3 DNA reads TGTTCCAGCAGCTTAGTGGCCACAGACAGGACCCCAGGTGGCTACACCTTC.

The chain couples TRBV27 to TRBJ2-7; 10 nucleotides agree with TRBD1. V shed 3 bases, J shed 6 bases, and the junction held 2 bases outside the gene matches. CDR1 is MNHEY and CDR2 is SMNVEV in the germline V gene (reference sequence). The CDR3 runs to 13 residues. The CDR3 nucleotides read TGTGCCAGCAGTTTTGACAGGGGGCTCGAGCAGTACTTC. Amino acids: CASSFDRGLEQYF.

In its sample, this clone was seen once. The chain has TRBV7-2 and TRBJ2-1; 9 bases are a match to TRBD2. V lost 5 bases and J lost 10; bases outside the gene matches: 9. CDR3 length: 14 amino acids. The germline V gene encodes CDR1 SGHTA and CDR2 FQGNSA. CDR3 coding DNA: TGTGCCAGCAGCCCTAGCGGGACCATCGGCGAGCAGTTCTTC. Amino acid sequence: CASSPSGTIGEQFF.

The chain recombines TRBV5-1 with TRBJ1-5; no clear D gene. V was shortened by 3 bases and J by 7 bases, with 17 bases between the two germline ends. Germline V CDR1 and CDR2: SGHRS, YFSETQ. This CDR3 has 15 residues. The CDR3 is CASSSAGRRGQPQHF. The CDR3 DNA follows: TGCGCCAGCAGCTCGGCTGGGAGGCGAGGGCAGCCCCAGCATTTT.

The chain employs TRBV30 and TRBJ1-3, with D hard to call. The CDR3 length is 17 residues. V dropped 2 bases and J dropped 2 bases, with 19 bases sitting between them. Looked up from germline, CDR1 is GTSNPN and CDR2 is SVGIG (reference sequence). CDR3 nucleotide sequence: TGTGCCTGGAGTAGACCATGGCAGGCAATCCCTGGAAACACCATATATTTT. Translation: CAWSRPWQAIPGNTIYF.

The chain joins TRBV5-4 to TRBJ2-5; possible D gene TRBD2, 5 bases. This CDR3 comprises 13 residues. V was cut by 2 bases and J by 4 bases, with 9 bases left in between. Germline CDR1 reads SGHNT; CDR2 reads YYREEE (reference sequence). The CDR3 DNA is TGTGCCAGCAGCTTCGGGGTAGTAGAGACCCAGTACTTC. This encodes CASSFGVVETQYF.